Below, 30 T cell receptor beta chains from the same sample are listed, as sequenced in a study of cytomegalovirus exposure and HLA in healthy donors. The PCR had 60 Vbeta and 13 Jbeta primers. Sequencing used immunoSEQ multiplex PCR; TCRdb keeps in-frame clones, though not all of them. The data show around 150,000 clones, with 70% to 80% seen just once and over 8% held by the top ten. Sequencing was performed on PBMCs. The receptor source for this set is a man in his late teens or twenties in good health and CMV-seropositive.

The chain combines TRBV6-6 with TRBJ1-5; D unresolved. With 2 bases removed from V and 7 bases from J, the gap between germline ends came to 12 bases. This CDR3 has 14 amino acids. Germline V gene lookup returns CDR1 MNHNY and CDR2 SVGAGI (reference sequence). The CDR3 nucleotides are TGTGCCAGCAGTTACAACGGGTACGGCCAGCCCCAGCATTTT. Its translation: CASSYNGYGQPQHF.

CDR3 coding DNA: TGTGCCAGCAGCCAAGAGACAGGGGGCTCCTACAATGAGCAGTTCTTC. Translated, it gives CASSQETGGSYNEQFF. The chain links TRBV4-2 to TRBJ2-1; 9 bases align to TRBD1. Trimming cost V 0 bases and J 0 bases; bases outside gene matches: 0. The length of the CDR3 is 16 residues. Germline lookup yields CDR1 LGHNA and CDR2 YNFKEQ.

This chain joins TRBV7-2 and TRBJ2-7; 12 bases align to TRBD2. CDR3 size: 15 residues. CDR1 SGHTA and CDR2 FQGNSA come from the germline V gene. Unmatched junction bases numbered 1, after V lost 3 bases and J lost 1 base. CDR3 amino acids: CASSLTSGGSYEQYF. The CDR3 DNA is TGTGCCAGCAGCTTGACTAGCGGGGGATCCTACGAGCAGTACTTC.

The chain has TRBV6-6 and TRBJ2-7; D gene uncertain. V was trimmed by 0 bases and J by 6 bases, leaving 3 bases between them. Germline V gene data show CDR1 as MNHNY and CDR2 as SVGAGI (reference sequence). This CDR3 is 11 amino acids long. The CDR3 loop reads CASSYSGEQYF. CDR3 DNA sequence: TGTGCCAGCAGTTACTCCGGCGAGCAGTACTTC.

Remarks on this clone: Other nucleotide sequences in the sample specify the same CDR3. J is TRBJ2-1 and V is TRBV5-1, with TRBD2 matching 7 bases. Trimming cost V 4 bases and J 7 bases; bases outside gene matches: 8. The germline CDR1 and CDR2 sequences are SGHRS and YFSETQ. The CDR3 extends over 14 amino acids. The CDR3 sequence is CASSPSGGSNEQFF. The CDR3 nucleotides read TGCGCCAGCAGCCCCTCGGGGGGTTCAAATGAGCAGTTCTTC.

The chain recombines TRBV4-2 with TRBJ1-2; 9 bases fit TRBD1. Germline values: CDR1 LGHNA, CDR2 YNFKEQ. Trimming removed 1 base from V and 8 bases from J; junction bases left unmatched: 8. The CDR3 consists of 15 residues. The CDR3 nucleotides read TGTGCCAGCAGCCAAGGACTGGACAGGGGTGCCGGCTACACCTTC. Protein: CASSQGLDRGAGYTF.

The chain carries TRBV30 and TRBJ1-5; D possibly corresponds to TRBD1 (5 bases). CDR3 size: 13 residues. Germline lookup yields CDR1 GTSNPN and CDR2 SVGIG (reference sequence). The V end lost 2 bases, the J end lost 1 base, and 6 bases lay between the germline ends. CDR3 DNA: TGTGCCTGGAGTTCAGGGAGCAATCAGCCCCAGCATTTT. This gives the protein CAWSSGSNQPQHF. The variable domain in full, completed from reference TRBV30 and TRBJ1-5, reads SQTIHQWPATLVQPVGSPLSLECTVEGTSNPNLYWYRQAAGRGLQLLFYSVGIGQISSEVPQNLSASRPQDRQFILSSKKLLLSDSGFYLCAWSSGSNQPQHFGDGTRLSIL.

This chain uses TRBV29-1 with TRBJ1-1, with 9 nucleotides matching TRBD1. Per germline, CDR1 SQVTM and CDR2 ANQGSEA. The CDR3 has 13 amino acids. Trimming cost V 8 bases and J 10 bases; bases outside gene matches: 14. The CDR3 spells CSTTDRGAFRAFF. CDR3 coding DNA: TGCAGCACGACGGACAGGGGAGCATTTCGAGCTTTCTTT.

This chain uses TRBV4-1 with TRBJ1-4; D ambiguous. There are 14 residues in the CDR3. Per the germline V gene, CDR1 is MGHRA and CDR2 is YSYEKL. V lost 5 bases and J 5 bases, leaving 12 bases between the germline ends. The CDR3 spells CASSTTEPNEKLFF. CDR3 nucleotide sequence: TGCGCCAGCAGCACAACAGAGCCAAATGAAAAACTGTTTTTT.

The chain uses TRBV7-9 and TRBJ2-1, with 12 bases fitting TRBD2. The CDR3 contains 15 residues. Trimming took 5 bases from V and 6 from J; bases not matched to a gene: 5. Germline-derived CDR1 and CDR2 are SEHNR and FQNEAQ (reference sequence). CDR3 nucleotides: TGTGCCAGCAGCGCCCCTAGCGGGAGGGGCAATGAGCAGTTCTTC. This sequence encodes CASSAPSGRGNEQFF.

The CDR3 sequence is CSARRGRGEQYF. The CDR3 DNA reads as TGCAGCGCCCGACGTGGTCGGGGGGAGCAGTACTTC. The chain has TRBV29-1 and TRBJ2-7, with a tentative D call TRBD2 (6 bases). The CDR3 is 12 amino acids. Per germline, CDR1 SQVTM and CDR2 ANQGSEA. V lost 7 bases, J lost 7 bases, and 17 bases lay in between.

The rearrangement links TRBV5-6 to TRBJ2-1, with no clear D. Between the trimmed V and J ends, which lost 0 bases and 2 bases, there was a span of 6 bases. Germline-derived CDR1 and CDR2 are SGHDT and YYEEEE. The CDR3 sequence is 14 residues long. The CDR3 nucleotides read TGTGCCAGCAGCTTGGGCCTAACCTACAATGAGCAGTTCTTC. Amino acid sequence: CASSLGLTYNEQFF.

The V call is TRBV2, the J call TRBJ1-2; D not resolved. Deletions cut 3 bases from V and 2 bases from J, with 7 bases between. CDR1 and CDR2 (germline): SNHLY, FYNNEI. This CDR3 spans 13 amino acids. The CDR3 DNA is TGTGCCAGCAGTGATCGGGTGAACTATGGCTACACCTTC. Residues: CASSDRVNYGYTF. The full variable domain, in which reference TRBV2 and TRBJ1-2 provide the parts outside the CDR3, is EPEVTQTPSHQVTQMGQEVILRCVPISNHLYFYWYRQILGQKVEFLVSFYNNEISEKSEIFDDQFSVERPDGSNFTLKIRSTKLEDSAMYFCASSDRVNYGYTFGSGTRLTVV.

The chain has TRBV6-5 and TRBJ1-2; no definite D call. The CDR3 contains 13 residues. Trimming pared 4 bases from V and 6 bases from J, leaving 12 bases between. The germline V gene has CDR1 MNHEY and CDR2 SVGAGI. CDR3 bases: TGTGCCAGCAGTTCCGGTAGTCGCGATGGCTACACCTTC. Translating it yields CASSSGSRDGYTF.

V and J are TRBV12-5 and TRBJ1-5, with D perhaps TRBD1 (5 bases). Germline lookup yields CDR1 LGHNT and CDR2 FRNRAP. The V end was cut by 3 bases, the J end by 7 bases, with 19 bases between. The CDR3 is made up of 16 amino acids. CDR3 loop: CASGFARGGVGQPQHF. CDR3 nucleotides: TGTGCTAGTGGTTTCGCCCGAGGAGGGGTTGGACAGCCCCAGCATTTT.

The chain carries TRBV29-1 and TRBJ2-3, with D possibly matching TRBD2 (5 bases). V shed 6 bases and J shed 6 bases, with 13 bases lying between them. The CDR3 totals 12 residues. From germline, CDR1 is SQVTM and CDR2 ANQGSEA. Here the CDR3 DNA reads TGCAGCGTAAATTTCGGGGTGGATACGCAGTATTTT. Encoded protein: CSVNFGVDTQYF.

The chain uses TRBV2 and TRBJ1-2; 11 bases align to TRBD1. In germline, CDR1 is SNHLY, CDR2 FYNNEI. J lost 7 bases, V lost 8 bases, and 6 bases had no gene match. CDR3 length equals 13 residues. CDR3: CASGGTGGPGYTF. CDR3 bases: TGTGCCAGCGGGGGGACAGGGGGGCCTGGCTACACCTTC.

This clone was counted a few times. The V call is TRBV11-2, the J call TRBJ1-4; D call uncertain. V was shortened by 2 bases and J by 8 bases, with 9 bases between the two germline ends. The CDR3 contains 13 residues. Looked up from germline, CDR1 is SGHAT and CDR2 is FQNNGV. CDR3 nucleotides: TGTGCCAGCAGCTTATGGGGAGGGGAAAAACTGTTTTTT. It yields the protein CASSLWGGEKLFF.

V and J are TRBV5-1 and TRBJ2-1; 7 positions match TRBD2. Germline CDR1 reads SGHRS; CDR2 reads YFSETQ. The V segment lost 0 bases and the J segment 0 bases; nucleotides outside the gene matches: 3. CDR3 length: 16 amino acids. DNA for the CDR3: TGCGCCAGCAGCTTGGATGGGGGGGTCTCCTACAATGAGCAGTTCTTC. As protein: CASSLDGGVSYNEQFF.

This chain links TRBV9 with TRBJ1-3, with D possibly matching TRBD1 (6 bases). V lost 3 bases and J lost 4, with 14 bases in between. The CDR3 extends over 15 amino acids. CDR1 is SGDLS, CDR2 YYNGEE, per germline. The CDR3 DNA reads as TGTGCCAGCAGCGAAAGGACAGTCACAGGAAACACCATATATTTT. Translated: CASSERTVTGNTIYF.

The sample holds one count of this clone. The DNA of the CDR3 is TGCGCCAGCAGCTTGGGCGTTAGCTACGAGCAGTACTTC. Amino acids: CASSLGVSYEQYF. V gene TRBV5-1 combines with J gene TRBJ2-7; D unresolved. Germline V lookup: CDR1 SGHRS, CDR2 YFSETQ. V was trimmed by 0 bases and J by 3 bases, leaving 7 bases between them. The CDR3 covers 13 residues.

This chain connects TRBV23-1 to TRBJ1-5, with D possibly being TRBD1 (6 bases). TRBV23-1 is treated as an ORF (open reading frame) with a function not yet certain. The CDR3 covers 16 residues. Between the trimmed V and J ends, which lost 6 bases and 2 bases, there was a span of 17 bases. CDR3 amino acids: CASRPQGNRGNQPQHF. The CDR3 nucleotides are TGCGCCAGCAGGCCACAGGGTAACCGGGGCAATCAGCCCCAGCATTTT.

DNA for the CDR3: TGTGCCAGCAGCCCGACGGGGGGGCGAAACACCATATATTTT. Protein: CASSPTGGRNTIYF. The gene calls are TRBV7-8 and TRBJ1-3; a weak D match, TRBD1 (6 bases). The CDR3 is 14 amino acids. Germline-derived CDR1 and CDR2 are SGHVS and FQNEAQ. V lost 5 bases, J lost 5 bases, and 13 bases lay in between.

The chain uses TRBV12-5 and TRBJ2-7; D unclear. CDR1 and CDR2 (germline): LGHNT, FRNRAP. V was trimmed by 1 base and J by 5 bases, leaving 3 bases between them. The CDR3 spans 11 residues. The CDR3 here is CASGLGHEQYF. Written as DNA, the CDR3 is TGTGCTAGTGGTTTGGGGCACGAGCAGTACTTC. Together with reference TRBV12-5 and TRBJ2-7, the CDR3 gives the full variable domain: DARVTQTPRHKVTEMGQEVTMRCQPILGHNTVFWYRQTMMQGLELLAYFRNRAPLDDSGMPKDRFSAEMPDATLATLKIQPSEPRDSAVYFCASGLGHEQYFGPGTRLTVT.

The chain recombines TRBV7-3 with TRBJ2-1, with TRBD1 matching over 10 bases. Unmatched junction bases numbered 6, after V lost 4 bases and J lost 9 bases. The CDR3 loop spans 14 amino acids. CDR1 SGHTA and CDR2 FQGTGA come from the germline V gene. CDR3 bases: TGTGCCAGCAGCTGGGGACAGGGGTGGGGTGAGCAGTTCTTC. Encoded protein: CASSWGQGWGEQFF.

The chain uses TRBV5-1 and TRBJ2-7; D unresolved. The CDR3 is made up of 13 amino acids. The germline CDR1 and CDR2 sequences are SGHRS and YFSETQ. V was pared by 1 base and J by 2 bases, with 7 bases between. The CDR3 reads CASSLSQTYEQYF. The CDR3 coding sequence is TGCGCCAGCAGCTTGAGTCAGACCTACGAGCAGTACTTC.

The rearrangement uses TRBV5-6 and TRBJ2-3, with a weak D call TRBD2 (6 bases). V lost 10 bases and J lost 4, with 22 bases in between. CDR3 length: 15 residues. Germline assignment: CDR1 SGHDT and CDR2 YYEEEE. The CDR3 loop reads CAARRGGAPADTQYF. The DNA of the CDR3 is TGTGCCGCCCGGCGGGGTGGGGCCCCCGCAGATACGCAGTATTTT.

V gene TRBV2 combines with J gene TRBJ2-3; the D is unclear. This CDR3 comprises 13 residues. CDR1 is SNHLY, CDR2 FYNNEI, per germline. Trimming shortened V by 0 bases and J by 4 bases, and 5 bases separated the two germline ends. CDR3 DNA sequence: TGTGCCAGCAGTGAAGCCCCCGCAGATACGCAGTATTTT. It codes for CASSEAPADTQYF.

The chain employs TRBV29-1 and TRBJ2-5, with a possible D match to TRBD2 (5 bases). This CDR3 is built from 14 residues. Trimming took 5 bases from V and 4 from J, leaving 17 bases between them. The germline gives CDR1 SQVTM, CDR2 ANQGSEA. The CDR3 reads CSVIESGMGETQYF. CDR3 bases: TGCAGCGTTATTGAGAGCGGTATGGGAGAGACCCAGTACTTC. The full variable domain, its missing parts supplied by reference TRBV29-1 and TRBJ2-5, is SAVISQKPSRDICQRGTSLTIQCQVDSQVTMMFWYRQQPGQSLTLIATANQGSEATYESGFVIDKFPISRPNLTFSTLTVSNMSPEDSSIYLCSVIESGMGETQYFGPGTRLLVL.

The table lists this clone with a few counts. V usage is TRBV5-1 and J usage is TRBJ2-7; a possible D gene is TRBD1 (6 bases). Between the trimmed V and J ends, which lost 2 bases and 4 bases, there was a span of 16 bases. Germline V CDR1 and CDR2: SGHRS, YFSETQ. The CDR3 contains 15 residues. CDR3 DNA: TGCGCCAGCAGCTTCCGGACAGAATGGAAGTACGAGCAGTACTTC. This encodes CASSFRTEWKYEQYF.